This record concerns one T cell receptor (beta chain) sequence. Its antigen is not known. This specimen comes from a study of T-cell memory formation after mild COVID-19. 5'RACE with constant-segment primers built TCRalpha and TCRbeta cDNA libraries with UMIs. TCRdb passed the 5' RACE reads through MiXCR, listing each CDR3 protein once. Of under 250,000 distinct CDR3 sequences listed, under 30% are singletons. CDR1 is MNHEY and CDR2 is SVGEGT in the germline V gene. J lost 6 bases, V lost 0 bases, and 2 bases had no gene match. The CDR3 is made up of 14 amino acids. General observations from the study: Later expanders leaned CD4+, whereas day 15 to 85 contracting clones were balanced CD4/CD8. Pre-infection memory carried some responding clones, suggesting that cross-reactive memory joined. Clones that contracted clustered mainly in CM and EM if CD4+ and in EMRA if CD8+.

The specimen was PBMCs or a T cell subset sorted from them (not recorded which). The gene calls are TRBV6-2 or TRBV6-3 and TRBJ2-3; 8 bases are shared with TRBD2. The TCR originated in an adult woman who had mild COVID-19 (a few samples of this study predate the infection). Cell type and time point are not known. The CDR3 sequence: CASSYSAGADTQYF. Written as DNA, the CDR3 is TGTGCCAGCAGTTACTCAGCGGGGGCGGATACGCAGTATTTT.